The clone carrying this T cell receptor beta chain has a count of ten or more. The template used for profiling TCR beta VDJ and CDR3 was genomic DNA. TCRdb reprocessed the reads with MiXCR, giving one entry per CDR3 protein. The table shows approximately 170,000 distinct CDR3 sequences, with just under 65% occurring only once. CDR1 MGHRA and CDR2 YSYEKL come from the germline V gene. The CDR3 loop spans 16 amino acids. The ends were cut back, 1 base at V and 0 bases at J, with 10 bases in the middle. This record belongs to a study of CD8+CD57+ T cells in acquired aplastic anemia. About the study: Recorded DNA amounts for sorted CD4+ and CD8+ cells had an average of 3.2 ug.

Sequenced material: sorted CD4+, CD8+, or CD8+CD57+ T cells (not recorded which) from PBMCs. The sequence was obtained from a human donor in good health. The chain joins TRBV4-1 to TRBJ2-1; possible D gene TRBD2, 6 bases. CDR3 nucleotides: TGCGCCAGCAGCCAAGTTAGCGGAAGCTCCTACAATGAGCAGTTCTTC. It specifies CASSQVSGSSYNEQFF.